A selection of T cell receptor beta chains follows, all from one sample in a study of T-cell reconstitution after alpha-beta-depleted transplantation in children. TCRdb used MiXCR to reprocess the PCR reads, holding one entry per CDR3 protein. The repertoire includes about 350,000 distinct CDR3 sequences, roughly 17% of them detected once, and around 41% sits in the top ten. Specimen: PBMCs, mostly from graft donor cells, collected 360 days after TCRalphabeta/CD19-depleted stem cell transplant. The receptor source for this set is a male patient between 2 and 10 years old who had a stem cell transplant for acute lymphoblastic leukemia, so the T cells may come from the graft donor. Both conserved end residues are part of each CDR3. The order of the fields is D gene, V gene, clone size, J gene, CDR3 protein, CDR3 DNA. A D gene is named only where the DNA matches it firmly. A clone size is listed for some rows: how often the clone was seen (once, few, many), or a class if it is expanded.

>TRBD2|TRBV7-9|-|TRBJ2-7
CASSKRLAPYEQYF
TGTGCCAGCAGCAAGCGACTAGCCCCCTACGAGCAGTACTTC
>-|TRBV12-3/TRBV12-4|many|TRBJ2-6
CASTNYWEMTGANVLTF
TGTGCCAGCACTAATTATTGGGAGATGACTGGGGCCAACGTCCTGACTTTC
>-|TRBV11-2|few|TRBJ2-3
CASSPPLVTDTQYF
TGTGCCAGCAGCCCCCCTTTAGTAACAGATACGCAGTATTTT
>TRBD1|TRBV4-2|-|TRBJ2-3
CASSQVDRGSTDTQYF
TGTGCCAGCAGCCAAGTAGACAGGGGAAGCACAGATACGCAGTATTTT
>-|TRBV20-1|few|TRBJ2-2
CSAQGPPTNTGELFF
TGCAGTGCCCAGGGACCGCCTACGAACACCGGGGAGCTGTTTTTT
>TRBD2|TRBV19|-|TRBJ2-1
CASRGLAGPRGNEQFF
TGTGCCAGCCGTGGACTAGCGGGACCACGCGGCAATGAGCAGTTCTTC
>-|TRBV4-3|-|TRBJ2-5
CASSQGPGRETQYF
TGCGCCAGCAGCCAAGGTCCGGGTAGGGAGACCCAGTACTTC
>-|TRBV5-1|few|TRBJ2-2
CASTQGPRTGELFF
TGCGCCAGCACCCAAGGACCCAGAACCGGGGAGCTGTTTTTT
>TRBD2|TRBV7-2|-|TRBJ2-1
CASSWGTSGGEQFF
TGTGCCAGCAGCTGGGGGACTAGCGGTGGTGAGCAGTTCTTC
>TRBD1|TRBV20-1|few|TRBJ2-1
CSARDDRVDYNEQFF
TGCAGTGCTAGAGACGACAGGGTTGACTACAATGAGCAGTTCTTC
>TRBD1|TRBV5-8|few|TRBJ1-2
CASSLDRGLAGYTF
TGTGCCAGCAGCTTGGATAGGGGGCTAGCTGGCTACACCTTC
>-|TRBV3-1|-|TRBJ2-2
CASSQVLAGLAGELFF
TGTGCCAGCAGCCAAGTTCTGGCGGGGTTGGCCGGGGAGCTGTTTTTT
>-|TRBV28|few|TRBJ1-4
CASNQREKLFF
TGTGCCAGCAACCAGAGGGAAAAACTGTTTTTT
>-|TRBV7-2|few|TRBJ1-2
CASSLVGSENYGYTF
TGTGCCAGCAGCTTAGTTGGGTCAGAGAACTATGGCTACACCTTC
>-|TRBV28|many|TRBJ2-5
CASSFKETQYF
TGTGCCAGCAGTTTTAAAGAGACCCAGTACTTC
>TRBD2|TRBV14|-|TRBJ2-1
CASSYLAGGPGEQFF
TGTGCCAGCAGCTACCTAGCGGGAGGGCCGGGTGAGCAGTTCTTC
>-|TRBV6-2/TRBV6-3|many|TRBJ1-6
CASSHPPTGANSPLHF
TGTGCCAGCAGTCATCCTCCGACAGGAGCCAATTCACCCCTCCACTTT
>-|TRBV20-1|many|TRBJ2-5
CSARDWGTQYF
TGCAGTGCTAGAGATTGGGGGACCCAGTACTTC
>-|TRBV12-3/TRBV12-4|-|TRBJ1-4
CASSLAGSLGGEKLFF
TGTGCCAGCAGTTTAGCAGGGTCTCTCGGGGGTGAAAAACTGTTTTTT
>-|TRBV5-1|few|TRBJ2-3
CASSLVVAGPADTQYF
TGCGCCAGCAGCTTGGTGGTGGCGGGTCCCGCAGATACGCAGTATTTT
>-|TRBV28|few|TRBJ2-7
CAYIGGYCEQYF
TGTGCCTACATAGGGGGTTATTGTGAGCAGTACTTC
>TRBD2|TRBV11-2|-|TRBJ2-7
CASSLGENSRLAGLPYEQYF
TGTGCCAGCAGCTTAGGGGAAAATAGCCGACTAGCGGGACTTCCCTACGAGCAGTACTTC
>TRBD2|TRBV6-5|many|TRBJ2-1
CASSSASGSRNEQFF
TGTGCCAGCAGTTCAGCTAGCGGGAGTCGGAATGAGCAGTTCTTC
>TRBD1|TRBV4-3|many|TRBJ2-1
CASSQDRQGTEQFF
TGCGCCAGCAGCCAAGACAGACAGGGCACTGAGCAGTTCTTC
>TRBD1|TRBV4-3|-|TRBJ1-6
CASSQDRDSNSPLHF
TGCGCCAGCAGCCAAGATAGGGACAGTAATTCACCCCTCCACTTT
>-|TRBV7-2|-|TRBJ2-7
CASSLFLGWSYEQYF
TGTGCCAGCAGCTTATTCCTCGGATGGTCCTACGAGCAGTACTTC
>-|TRBV6-5|-|TRBJ1-1
CASSYVIGDTEAFF
TGTGCCAGCAGTTACGTAATTGGGGACACTGAAGCTTTCTTT
>TRBD1|TRBV5-1|-|TRBJ2-1
CASSLRGQGQAGVNEQFF
TGCGCCAGCAGCTTGAGGGGACAGGGACAGGCGGGGGTCAATGAGCAGTTCTTC
>TRBD2|TRBV27|many|TRBJ2-3
CASSLFGAGDTDTQYF
TGTGCCAGCAGTTTATTCGGAGCGGGGGACACAGATACGCAGTATTTT
>-|TRBV7-9|many|TRBJ2-7
CASCLVILGSSYEQYF
TGTGCCAGCTGCTTAGTGATCTTGGGGTCGTCCTACGAGCAGTACTTC
>-|TRBV3-1|few|TRBJ2-7
CASSPQGLYEQYF
TGTGCCAGCAGCCCCCAGGGTCTCTACGAGCAGTACTTC
>-|TRBV12-3/TRBV12-4|many|TRBJ2-3
CASTLLRRLGTDTQYF
TGTGCCAGCACCCTCTTGCGGAGGTTGGGCACAGATACGCAGTATTTT
>-|TRBV29-1|many|TRBJ2-7
CSVAPGSFDYEQYF
TGCAGCGTTGCCCCAGGGTCCTTTGATTACGAGCAGTACTTC
>TRBD2|TRBV4-3|-|TRBJ2-3
CASSQDHPLAGVGSDTQYF
TGCGCCAGCAGCCAAGACCACCCACTAGCGGGAGTTGGATCAGATACGCAGTATTTT
>-|TRBV4-3|-|TRBJ2-7
CASSQGIASEQYF
TGCGCCAGCAGCCAGGGGATAGCTTCCGAGCAGTACTTC
>TRBD2|TRBV5-1|-|TRBJ2-7
CASRRGLASHEQYF
TGCGCCAGCAGACGGGGACTAGCGTCCCACGAGCAGTACTTC
>TRBD2|TRBV24-1|few|TRBJ2-2
CATSDSPQLATGELFF
TGTGCCACCAGTGATTCCCCACAACTAGCGACCGGGGAGCTGTTTTTT
>TRBD1|TRBV20-1|-|TRBJ1-1
CSARRPTGTNTEAFF
TGCAGTGCCAGAAGACCGACAGGGACGAACACTGAAGCTTTCTTT
>-|TRBV4-1|-|TRBJ2-1
CASSHLVGTQYNEQFF
TGCGCCAGCAGCCATCTCGTGGGGACACAATACAATGAGCAGTTCTTC
>TRBD1|TRBV4-3|-|TRBJ2-4
CASSIRQGDIQYF
TGCGCCAGCAGCATACGACAGGGAGACATTCAGTACTTC
>TRBD2|TRBV2|-|TRBJ2-3
CASSRRWRELQGDTQYF
TGTGCCAGCAGCCGTCGGTGGCGGGAGCTCCAAGGGGATACGCAGTATTTT